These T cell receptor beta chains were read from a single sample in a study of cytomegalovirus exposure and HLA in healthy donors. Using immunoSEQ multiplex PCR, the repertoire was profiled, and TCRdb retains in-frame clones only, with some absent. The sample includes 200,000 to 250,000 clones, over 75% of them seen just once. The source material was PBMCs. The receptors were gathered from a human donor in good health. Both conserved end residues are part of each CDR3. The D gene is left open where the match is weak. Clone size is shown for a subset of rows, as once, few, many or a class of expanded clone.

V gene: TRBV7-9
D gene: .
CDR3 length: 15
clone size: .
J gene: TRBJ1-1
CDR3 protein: CASSRSRGLETEAFF
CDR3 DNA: TGTGCCAGCAGTCGATCTAGGGGTTTGGAGACTGAAGCTTTCTTT

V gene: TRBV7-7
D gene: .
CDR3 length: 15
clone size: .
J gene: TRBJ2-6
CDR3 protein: CASSRGGSGANVLTF
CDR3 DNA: TGTGCTAGCAGCCGGGGAGGTTCTGGGGCCAACGTCCTGACTTTC

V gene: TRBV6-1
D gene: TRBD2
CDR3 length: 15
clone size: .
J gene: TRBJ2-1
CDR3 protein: CASSEVAGRDNEQFF
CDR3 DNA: TGTGCCAGCAGTGAAGTCGCGGGGAGGGACAATGAGCAGTTCTTC

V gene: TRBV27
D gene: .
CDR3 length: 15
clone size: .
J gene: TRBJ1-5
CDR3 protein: CASSLSGGGNQPQHF
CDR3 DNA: TGTGCCAGCAGTTTATCGGGGGGTGGCAATCAGCCCCAGCATTTT

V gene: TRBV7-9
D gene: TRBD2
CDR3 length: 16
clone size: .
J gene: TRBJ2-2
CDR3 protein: CASSLGSGRSPGELFF
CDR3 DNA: TGTGCCAGCAGCTTAGGGAGCGGGAGGTCCCCCGGGGAGCTGTTTTTT

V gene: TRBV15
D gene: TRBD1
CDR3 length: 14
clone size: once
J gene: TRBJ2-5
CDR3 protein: CATSSPGGRETQYF
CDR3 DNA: TGTGCCACCAGCAGCCCAGGGGGCCGGGAGACCCAGTACTTC

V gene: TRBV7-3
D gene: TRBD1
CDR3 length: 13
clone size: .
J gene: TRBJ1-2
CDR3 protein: CASSPDRNYGYTF
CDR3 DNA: TGTGCCAGCAGCCCGGACAGGAACTATGGCTACACCTTC

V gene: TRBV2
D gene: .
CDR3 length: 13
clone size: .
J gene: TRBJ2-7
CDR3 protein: CASSRDSQYEQYF
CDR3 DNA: TGTGCCAGCAGCCGGGACTCCCAATACGAGCAGTACTTC

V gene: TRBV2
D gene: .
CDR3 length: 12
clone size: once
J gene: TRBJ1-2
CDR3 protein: CASKRQDYGYTF
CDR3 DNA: TGTGCCAGCAAGAGACAGGACTATGGCTACACCTTC

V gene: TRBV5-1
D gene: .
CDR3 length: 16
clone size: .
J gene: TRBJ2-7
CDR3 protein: CASSLSSTQTNYEQYF
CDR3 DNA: TGCGCCAGCAGTCTTTCTAGCACCCAGACAAACTACGAGCAGTACTTC

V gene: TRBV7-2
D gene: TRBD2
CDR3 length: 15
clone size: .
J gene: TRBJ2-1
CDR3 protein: CASSLGGRFYNEQFF
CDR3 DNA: TGTGCCAGCAGCTTAGGCGGGAGGTTTTACAATGAGCAGTTCTTC

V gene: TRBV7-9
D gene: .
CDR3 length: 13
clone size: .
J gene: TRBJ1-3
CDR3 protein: CASRHGSGNTIYF
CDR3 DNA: TGTGCCAGCCGCCACGGCTCTGGAAACACCATATATTTT

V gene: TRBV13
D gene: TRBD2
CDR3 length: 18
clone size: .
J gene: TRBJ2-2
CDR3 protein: CASSELRGTGGDTGELFF
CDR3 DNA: TGTGCCAGCAGCGAACTTCGGGGGACGGGAGGGGACACCGGGGAGCTGTTTTTT

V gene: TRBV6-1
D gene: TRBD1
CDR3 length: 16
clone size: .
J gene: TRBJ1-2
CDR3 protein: CASSEARDRGDYGYTF
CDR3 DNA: TGTGCCAGCAGTGAAGCAAGGGACAGGGGTGACTATGGCTACACCTTC

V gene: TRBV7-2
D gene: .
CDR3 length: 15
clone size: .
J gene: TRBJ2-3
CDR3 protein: CASSLLATSTDTQYF
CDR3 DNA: TGTGCCAGCAGCTTACTAGCGACTAGCACAGATACGCAGTATTTT

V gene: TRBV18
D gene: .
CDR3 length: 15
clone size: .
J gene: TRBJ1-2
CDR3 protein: CASRLTAGREYGYTF
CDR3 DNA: TGTGCCAGCCGGTTAACGGCGGGACGGGAATATGGCTACACCTTC

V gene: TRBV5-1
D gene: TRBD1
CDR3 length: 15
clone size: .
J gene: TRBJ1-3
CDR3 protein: CASSWTGLSGNTIYF
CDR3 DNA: TGCGCCAGCAGCTGGACAGGCCTCTCTGGAAACACCATATATTTT

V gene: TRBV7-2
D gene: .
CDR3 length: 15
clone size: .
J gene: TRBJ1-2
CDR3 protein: CASSLGPTGLIGYTF
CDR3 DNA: TGTGCCAGCAGCTTAGGACCTACAGGGCTTATTGGCTACACCTTC

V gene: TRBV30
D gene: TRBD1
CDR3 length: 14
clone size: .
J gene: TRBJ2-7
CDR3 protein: CAWSGDSRSYEQYF
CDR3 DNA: TGTGCCTGGAGTGGGGACAGTCGCTCCTACGAGCAGTACTTC

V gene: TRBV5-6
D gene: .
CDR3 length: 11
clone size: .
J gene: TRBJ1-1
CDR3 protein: CASRSGGEAFF
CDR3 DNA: TGTGCCAGCAGATCCGGAGGGGAAGCTTTCTTT

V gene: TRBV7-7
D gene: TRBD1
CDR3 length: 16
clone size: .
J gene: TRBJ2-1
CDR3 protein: CASSLAGDSSYNEQFF
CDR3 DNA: TGTGCTAGCAGCTTGGCCGGGGACAGCTCCTACAATGAGCAGTTCTTC

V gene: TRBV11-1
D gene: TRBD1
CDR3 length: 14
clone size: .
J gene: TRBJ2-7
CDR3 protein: CASSLRDRAHEQYF
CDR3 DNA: TGTGCCAGCAGCTTGAGGGACAGGGCCCACGAGCAGTACTTC

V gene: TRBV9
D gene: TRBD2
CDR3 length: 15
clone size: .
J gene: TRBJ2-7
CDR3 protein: CASSLGGESSYEQYF
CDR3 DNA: TGTGCCAGCAGCCTGGGGGGGGAGAGCTCCTACGAACAGTACTTC

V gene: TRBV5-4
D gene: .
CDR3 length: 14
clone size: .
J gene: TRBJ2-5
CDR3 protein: CASSLPTGSETQYF
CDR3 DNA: TGTGCCAGCAGCCTTCCTACAGGGTCGGAGACCCAGTACTTC

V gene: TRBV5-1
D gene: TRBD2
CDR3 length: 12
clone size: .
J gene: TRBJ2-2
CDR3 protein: CASSLAGIELFF
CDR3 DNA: TGCGCCAGCAGCTTAGCGGGGATCGAGCTGTTTTTT

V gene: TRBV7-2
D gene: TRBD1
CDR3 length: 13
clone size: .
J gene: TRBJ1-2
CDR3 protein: CASSLDRGYGYTF
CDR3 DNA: TGTGCCAGCAGCTTAGACAGGGGCTATGGCTACACCTTC

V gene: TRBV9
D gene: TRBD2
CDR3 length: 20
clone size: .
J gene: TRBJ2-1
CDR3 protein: CASGKLAGGLLSSSYNEQFF
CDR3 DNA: TGTGCCAGCGGGAAACTAGCGGGAGGCCTCCTTTCAAGCTCCTACAATGAGCAGTTCTTC

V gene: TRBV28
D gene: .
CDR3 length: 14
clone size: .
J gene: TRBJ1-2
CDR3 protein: CASSSPGGSYGYTF
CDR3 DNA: TGTGCCAGCAGTTCCCCCGGCGGATCGTATGGCTACACCTTC

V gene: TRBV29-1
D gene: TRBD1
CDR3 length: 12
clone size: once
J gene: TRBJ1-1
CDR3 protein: CSAWTGGTEAFF
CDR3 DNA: TGCAGCGCGTGGACAGGGGGCACTGAAGCTTTCTTT

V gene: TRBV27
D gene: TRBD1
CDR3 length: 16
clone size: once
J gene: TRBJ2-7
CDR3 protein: CASSSTLGTGKVEQYF
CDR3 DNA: TGTGCCAGCAGTTCAACACTGGGGACAGGGAAGGTCGAGCAGTACTTC

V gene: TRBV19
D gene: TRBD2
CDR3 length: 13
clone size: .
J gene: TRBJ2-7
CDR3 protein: CASSTSGSSEQYF
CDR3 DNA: TGTGCCAGCTCGACTAGCGGGAGCAGCGAGCAGTACTTC

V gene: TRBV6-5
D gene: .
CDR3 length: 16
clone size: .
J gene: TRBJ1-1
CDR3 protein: CASSLGLAQGYTEAFF
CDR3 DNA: TGTGCCAGCAGTTTGGGGTTGGCCCAGGGATACACTGAAGCTTTCTTT

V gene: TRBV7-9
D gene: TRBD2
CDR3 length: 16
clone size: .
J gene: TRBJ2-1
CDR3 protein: CASSSIGLAASGEQFF
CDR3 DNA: TGTGCCAGCAGCTCGATTGGACTAGCGGCCTCGGGGGAGCAGTTCTTC

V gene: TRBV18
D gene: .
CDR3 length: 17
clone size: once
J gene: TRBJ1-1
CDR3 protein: CASSPQGGGKANTEAFF
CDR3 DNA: TGTGCCAGCTCACCACAAGGCGGTGGAAAAGCGAACACTGAAGCTTTCTTT

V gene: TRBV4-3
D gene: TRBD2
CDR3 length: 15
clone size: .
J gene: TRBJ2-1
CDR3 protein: CASSQAGSGGNEQFF
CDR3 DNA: TGCGCCAGCAGCCAAGCCGGATCGGGAGGCAATGAGCAGTTCTTC

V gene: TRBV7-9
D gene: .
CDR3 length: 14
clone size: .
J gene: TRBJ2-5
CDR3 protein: CASSRRTKQETQYF
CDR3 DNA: TGTGCCAGCAGCCGACGGACAAAACAAGAGACCCAGTACTTC

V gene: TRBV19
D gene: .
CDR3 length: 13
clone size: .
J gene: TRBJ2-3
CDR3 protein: CASSIISADTQYF
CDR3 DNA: TGTGCCAGTAGTATAATTTCCGCAGATACGCAGTATTTT

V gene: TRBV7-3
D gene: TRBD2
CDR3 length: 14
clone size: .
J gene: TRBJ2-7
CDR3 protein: CASSLFGGIREQYF
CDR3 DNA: TGTGCCAGCAGCTTATTCGGGGGGATACGCGAGCAGTACTTC

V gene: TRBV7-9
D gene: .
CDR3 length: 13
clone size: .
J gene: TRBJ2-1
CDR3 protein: CASTTSSYNEQFF
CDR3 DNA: TGTGCGAGCACCACGAGCTCCTACAATGAGCAGTTCTTC

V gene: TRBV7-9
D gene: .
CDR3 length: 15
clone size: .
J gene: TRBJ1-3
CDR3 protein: CASSPTGSSGNTIYF
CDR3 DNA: TGTGCCAGCAGCCCTACGGGGAGCTCTGGAAACACCATATATTTT

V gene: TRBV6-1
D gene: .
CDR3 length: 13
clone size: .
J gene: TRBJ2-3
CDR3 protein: CASSALRTDTQYF
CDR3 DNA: TGTGCCAGCAGTGCACTCCGCACAGATACGCAGTATTTT

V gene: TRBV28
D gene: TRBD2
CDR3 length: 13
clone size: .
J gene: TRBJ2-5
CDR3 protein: CASSSLAGETQYF
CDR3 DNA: TGTGCCAGCAGTTCCCTAGCGGGAGAGACCCAGTACTTC

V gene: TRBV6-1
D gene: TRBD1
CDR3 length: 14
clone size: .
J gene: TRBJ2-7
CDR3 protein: CASLKGASSYEQYF
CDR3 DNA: TGTGCCAGCCTTAAGGGGGCAAGCTCCTACGAGCAGTACTTC

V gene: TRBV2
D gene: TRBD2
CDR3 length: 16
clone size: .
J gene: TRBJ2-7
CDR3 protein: CASSADLAGVSYEQYF
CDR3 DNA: TGTGCCAGCAGTGCCGATCTAGCGGGAGTCTCCTACGAGCAGTACTTC

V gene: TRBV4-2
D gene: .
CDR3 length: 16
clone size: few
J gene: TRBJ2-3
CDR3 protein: CASSQGFDFSTDTQYF
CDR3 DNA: TGTGCCAGCAGCCAAGGATTTGACTTCTCCACAGATACGCAGTATTTT

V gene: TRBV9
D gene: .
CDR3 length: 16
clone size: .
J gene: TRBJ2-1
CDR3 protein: CASSVGSVTRLGEQFF
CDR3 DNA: TGTGCCAGCAGCGTAGGGTCGGTCACCAGACTAGGGGAGCAGTTCTTC

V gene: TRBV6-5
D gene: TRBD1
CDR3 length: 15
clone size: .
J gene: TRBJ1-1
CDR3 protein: CASSYSRQGASEAFF
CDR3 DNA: TGTGCCAGCAGTTACTCGCGACAGGGGGCTTCTGAAGCTTTCTTT

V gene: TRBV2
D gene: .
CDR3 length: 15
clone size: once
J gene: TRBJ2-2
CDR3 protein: CASSARFPDTGELFF
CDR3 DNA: TGTGCCAGCAGTGCGCGATTTCCGGACACCGGGGAGCTGTTTTTT